These 32 T cell receptor beta chains were all obtained from the same sample, sequenced in a study of cytomegalovirus exposure and HLA in healthy donors. The PCR was carried out with 60 Vbeta primers and 13 Jbeta primers. Sequencing used immunoSEQ multiplex PCR; TCRdb keeps in-frame clones, though not all of them. This table has around 160,000 clones, roughly 75% appearing once. The sample was PBMCs. The receptor set was obtained from a male donor in good health and CMV-seronegative.

The gene calls are TRBV25-1 and TRBJ1-2, with 8 nucleotides matching TRBD1. This CDR3 region has 13 residues. From germline, CDR1 is MGHDK and CDR2 SYGVNS. The trim removed 5 bases at V and 6 bases at J, leaving 5 bases unmatched. This CDR3 reads CASSQDRAHGYTF. As DNA, the CDR3 is TGTGCCAGCAGTCAGGACAGGGCCCATGGCTACACCTTC.

The genes are TRBV5-4 and TRBJ2-7, with 10 positions matching TRBD1. Unmatched junction bases numbered 6, after V lost 3 bases and J lost 3 bases. Germline-derived CDR1 and CDR2 are SGHNT and YYREEE (reference sequence). This CDR3 region has 15 residues. CDR3 region: CASSSGQGGNYEQYF. As DNA, the CDR3 is TGTGCCAGCAGCTCCGGACAGGGGGGGAACTACGAGCAGTACTTC.

Points on this clone: An end of the junction does not agree with germline; a read error may underlie this. The chain joins TRBV6-1 to TRBJ1-1; D is unclear. CDR3 length equals 15 residues. Looked up from germline, CDR1 is MNHNS and CDR2 is SASEGT. The CDR3 DNA reads as TGTGCCAGCAGTGCCTACGGGAACCTGAATACTGAAGCTTTCTTT. It is translated as CASSAYGNLNTEAFF.

The chain is built from TRBV19 and TRBJ2-1, with 8 bases matching TRBD2. Germline assignment: CDR1 LNHDA and CDR2 SQIVND (reference sequence). The CDR3 runs to 15 residues. J was trimmed by 2 bases and V by 6 bases; bases with no gene match: 6. The CDR3 here is CASRPTSGTYNEQFF. The CDR3 nucleotides are TGTGCCAGTAGACCCACTAGCGGTACCTACAATGAGCAGTTCTTC.

This clone was found once. The J gene is TRBJ2-5, the V gene TRBV27; D uncertain. Germline V CDR1 and CDR2: MNHEY, SMNVEV (reference sequence). V was cut by 4 bases and J by 0 bases, with 6 bases left in between. CDR3 length: 13 amino acids. CDR3 coding DNA: TGTGCCAGCAGTTCCCTGTACCAAGAGACCCAGTACTTC. It translates to CASSSLYQETQYF.

The rearrangement links TRBV5-3 to TRBJ2-1; TRBD2 matches at 7 bases. TRBV5-3 is marked as an open reading frame, function uncertain. The J segment lost 10 bases and the V segment lost 5 bases, leaving 15 bases of the junction unmatched. The CDR3 extends over 15 amino acids. CDR3 protein: CARRGGIQVLREQFF. The DNA of the CDR3 is TGTGCCAGAAGGGGGGGGATCCAGGTTCTCAGGGAGCAGTTCTTC.

The chain carries TRBV2 and TRBJ1-1; 7 bases map to TRBD1. Germline CDR1 reads SNHLY; CDR2 reads FYNNEI. With V trimmed by 6 bases and J by 5 bases, 6 bases remained unmatched. The CDR3 loop spans 13 amino acids. Written as DNA, the CDR3 is TGTGCCAGCAGCGAAAGCAGGGGGACTGAAGCTTTCTTT. Translation gives CASSESRGTEAFF.

CDR3 sequence reads: CASSQRGAGGANTEAFF. The CDR3 DNA sequence: TGTGCCAGCAGCCAACGAGGGGCAGGGGGTGCGAACACTGAAGCTTTCTTT. The chain recombines TRBV4-2 with TRBJ1-1, with 7 bases that match TRBD1. CDR1 is LGHNA and CDR2 is YNFKEQ in the germline V gene. The CDR3 has 17 amino acids. V trimming: 2 bases; J trimming: 1 base; junction bases outside the gene matches: 10.

The chain carries TRBV18 and TRBJ2-1; 11 nucleotides line up with TRBD1. V was pared by 5 bases and J by 3 bases, with 15 bases of the junction left unmatched. The germline V gene encodes CDR1 KGHSH and CDR2 LQKENI. CDR3 length equals 19 residues. The CDR3 protein is CASSSTTASGTGGYNEQFF. The DNA of the CDR3 is TGTGCCAGCTCATCCACCACTGCATCCGGGACAGGGGGCTACAATGAGCAGTTCTTC.

This clone turned up a few times. V gene TRBV27 combines with J gene TRBJ1-5; D may be TRBD1 (6 bases). CDR1 MNHEY and CDR2 SMNVEV come from the germline V gene (reference sequence). Trimming left V 4 bases short and J 8 bases short, with 15 bases between. The CDR3 runs to 14 residues. The CDR3 DNA is TGTGCCAGCAGTTACCAGGGGTCGAGGGAGCCCCAGCATTTT. The encoded protein is CASSYQGSREPQHF.

This chain links TRBV27 with TRBJ2-7; 9 nucleotides line up with TRBD1. V was clipped by 7 bases and J by 4 bases; unmatched bases: 5. The CDR3 is 13 residues long. CDR1 is MNHEY, CDR2 SMNVEV, per germline (reference sequence). CDR3 protein: CASNTGGGYEQYF. The DNA for the CDR3 is TGTGCCAGCAATACAGGGGGCGGATACGAGCAGTACTTC.

The rearrangement links TRBV10-3 to TRBJ1-2, with D perhaps TRBD1 (6 bases). Trimming stripped 5 bases from V and 7 bases from J, with 17 bases between. The CDR3 is 14 residues long. From germline, CDR1 is ENHRY and CDR2 SYGVKD. The CDR3 bases are TGTGCCATCAGTACTTATACAGGGTCGGTTGGCTACACCTTC. It yields the protein CAISTYTGSVGYTF.

The chain joins TRBV7-8 to TRBJ2-1; TRBD2 matches 14 bases. Germline loops: CDR1 SGHVS, CDR2 FQNEAQ. The CDR3 has 15 amino acids. Germline trimming cut 4 bases from V and 6 bases from J; bases unmatched to any gene: 2. This chain's CDR3 is CASSSTSGRANEQFF. Written as DNA, the CDR3 is TGTGCCAGCAGCTCGACTAGCGGGAGGGCCAATGAGCAGTTCTTC.

The chain is built from TRBV19 and TRBJ2-7, with 8 positions matching TRBD2. Germline CDR1 LNHDA, CDR2 SQIVND (reference sequence). The CDR3 is made up of 14 amino acids. V lost 5 bases and J lost 3; bases outside the gene matches: 6. The CDR3 region is CASSAGTRLYEQYF. The CDR3 region has the DNA TGTGCCAGTAGTGCCGGGACTAGACTCTACGAGCAGTACTTC.

Regarding this clone: One end of the junction varies from germline; a read error may be responsible. V is TRBV15 and J is TRBJ2-3; 7 bases fit TRBD1. Germline CDR1 reads LNHNV; CDR2 reads YYDKDF (reference sequence). This CDR3 spans 15 amino acids. The CDR3 reads CATSRDLGDSLSWDF. The CDR3 nucleotides read TGTGCCACCAGCAGAGATCTAGGGGACAGCCTTTCTTGGGATTTT. Supplemented by reference TRBV15 and TRBJ2-3, the full variable domain reads DAMVIQNPRYQVTQFGKPVTLSCSQTLNHNVMYWYQQKSSQAPKLLFHYYDKDFNNEADTPDNFQSRRPNTSFCFLDIRSPGLGDTAMYLCATSRDLGDSLSWDFGPGTRLTVL.

The chain employs TRBV6-5 and TRBJ1-2; 7 bases are shared with TRBD1. CDR3 length: 13 amino acids. J lost 6 bases, V lost 6 bases, and 7 bases had no gene match. CDR1 and CDR2 from the germline V gene are MNHEY and SVGAGI. The CDR3 region is CASSEGARNGYTF. The CDR3, as DNA: TGTGCCAGCAGCGAGGGGGCGCGGAATGGCTACACCTTC.

This clone was counted between two and nine times. This chain uses TRBV7-2 with TRBJ2-7; 11 bases map to TRBD2. Germline CDR1 and CDR2: SGHTA and FQGNSA. Trimming cost V 6 bases and J 6 bases; bases outside gene matches: 10. CDR3 length equals 15 residues. CDR3 amino acids: CASSLAGGRFAEQYF. The CDR3 bases are TGTGCCAGCAGTCTAGCGGGAGGTCGGTTCGCCGAGCAGTACTTC. Using reference TRBV7-2 and TRBJ2-7 for the parts outside the CDR3, the full variable domain is GAGVSQSPSNKVTEKGKDVELRCDPISGHTALYWYRQSLGQGLEFLIYFQGNSAPDKSGLPSDRFSAERTGGSVSTLTIQRTQQEDSAVYLCASSLAGGRFAEQYFGPGTRLTVT.

This clone was counted only a few times. This chain connects TRBV5-4 to TRBJ1-1; no clear D gene. Trimming removed 6 bases from V and 1 base from J, with 7 bases in between. From germline, CDR1 is SGHNT and CDR2 YYREEE (reference sequence). There are 12 residues in the CDR3. The CDR3 region has the DNA TGTGCCAGCACCCGCGCGAACACTGAAGCTTTCTTT. Translated, it gives CASTRANTEAFF. The entire variable domain, with the rest obtained from reference TRBV5-4 and TRBJ1-1, is as follows: ETGVTQSPTHLIKTRGQQVTLRCSSQSGHNTVSWYQQALGQGPQFIFQYYREEENGRGNFPPRFSGLQFPNYSSELNVNALELDDSALYLCASTRANTEAFFGQGTRLTVV.

This clone was detected a few times. This chain links TRBV19 with TRBJ1-1; D is unresolved. CDR1 and CDR2 from the germline V gene are LNHDA and SQIVND (reference sequence). The CDR3 loop spans 14 amino acids. Trimming stripped 3 bases from V and 0 bases from J, with 8 bases between. CDR3 residues: CASSMSRMNTEAFF. The CDR3, as DNA: TGTGCCAGTAGTATGTCGCGGATGAACACTGAAGCTTTCTTT. Complete variable domain (other parts from reference TRBV19 and TRBJ1-1): DGGITQSPKYLFRKEGQNVTLSCEQNLNHDAMYWYRQDPGQGLRLIYYSQIVNDFQKGDIAEGYSVSREKKESFPLTVTSAQKNPTAFYLCASSMSRMNTEAFFGQGTRLTVV.

This clone has a handful of counts. The V and J genes are TRBV7-9 and TRBJ2-7; D is unresolved. Trimming pared 0 bases from V and 2 bases from J, leaving 5 bases between. Germline CDR1 reads SEHNR; CDR2 reads FQNEAQ (reference sequence). This CDR3 is 13 amino acids long. The CDR3 sequence: CASSLASTYEQYF. In nucleotides, the CDR3 is TGTGCCAGCAGCTTAGCCAGTACCTACGAGCAGTACTTC.

V gene TRBV28 combines with J gene TRBJ2-3; D might be TRBD2 (6 bases). The germline CDR1 and CDR2 sequences are MDHEN and SYDVKM. The CDR3 consists of 14 residues. Deletions cut 7 bases from V and 1 base from J, with 12 bases between. As DNA, the CDR3 is TGTGCCAGCATCGGGAGTCCCCGCACAGATACGCAGTATTTT. Translation: CASIGSPRTDTQYF.

This clone appeared a few times. The V call is TRBV6-1, the J call TRBJ1-3, with unresolved D. The CDR3 has 17 amino acids. CDR1 and CDR2 (germline): MNHNS, SASEGT. V lost 2 bases and J 0 bases, leaving 14 bases between the germline ends. In DNA form, the CDR3 reads TGTGCCAGCAGTGAAAATGTAGGAGGGAGCTCTGGAAACACCATATATTTT. This gives the protein CASSENVGGSSGNTIYF.

In its sample, this clone was seen once. In nucleotides, the CDR3 is TGTGCCTGGAGTGTATCTGGCTCTTATGGCTACACCTTC. It encodes CAWSVSGSYGYTF. The V and J genes are TRBV30 and TRBJ1-2; D is uncertain. The CDR3 consists of 13 residues. CDR1 is GTSNPN, CDR2 SVGIG, per germline (reference sequence). The V end was cut by 0 bases, the J end by 5 bases, with 10 bases between.

The chain combines TRBV11-2 with TRBJ2-7, with 7 bases that match TRBD2. The CDR3 extends over 16 amino acids. CDR1 SGHAT and CDR2 FQNNGV come from the germline V gene. With 0 bases clipped from V and 2 bases from J, the junction kept 7 bases outside the gene matches. CDR3 loop: CASSLDIASGTYEQYF. The DNA of the CDR3 is TGTGCCAGCAGCTTAGATATTGCTAGCGGTACCTACGAGCAGTACTTC.

This clone came up a few times. Other nucleotide sequences from this sample produce the same CDR3. The rearrangement joins TRBV5-1 to TRBJ1-3, with TRBD1 matching 7 bases. Germline CDR1 SGHRS, CDR2 YFSETQ. The length of the CDR3 is 16 residues. Trimming took 1 base from V and 1 from J; bases not matched to a gene: 5. The CDR3 DNA follows: TGCGCCAGCAGCTTGTGGGACAGCTCATCTGGAAACACCATATATTTT. As protein: CASSLWDSSSGNTIYF. The variable domain in full, with the rest retrieved from reference TRBV5-1 and TRBJ1-3, is KAGVTQTPRYLIKTRGQQVTLSCSPISGHRSVSWYQQTPGQGLQFLFEYFSETQRNKGNFPGRFSGRQFSNSRSEMNVSTLELGDSALYLCASSLWDSSSGNTIYFGEGSWLTVV.

The rearrangement uses TRBV12-1 and TRBJ1-2; TRBD1, the table's D call, lacks a check against the DNA. TRBV12-1 is tagged as a pseudogene. The CDR3 consists of 17 residues. The CDR3 spells CASSLRDRGLHNYGYTF. The CDR3 coding sequence is TGTGCCAGCAGCCTCCGGGACAGGGGCCTCCACAACTATGGCTACACCTTC.

The chain carries TRBV11-1 and TRBJ1-1, with D possibly TRBD1 on 6 matching bases. This CDR3 has 14 residues. Germline loops: CDR1 SGHAT, CDR2 FQDESV (reference sequence). Trimming removed 2 bases at V and 1 base at J, with 8 bases between. The CDR3 DNA reads as TGTGCCAGCAGCTTACGCAGGGGGAACACTGAAGCTTTCTTT. It translates to CASSLRRGNTEAFF.

The chain employs TRBV5-1 and TRBJ2-3; 7 nucleotides align to TRBD2. Looked up from germline, CDR1 is SGHRS and CDR2 is YFSETQ. The CDR3 is 15 residues long. V dropped 0 bases and J dropped 4; count of bases not matched to a gene: 5. As DNA, the CDR3 is TGCGCCAGCAGCTTGGTTCCGGGGGGATCAGATACGCAGTATTTT. Translating gives CASSLVPGGSDTQYF.

This clone was found a few times. The V and J genes are TRBV5-1 and TRBJ2-1; a weak D match, TRBD2 (6 bases). V lost 0 bases to trimming and J lost 0 bases, with 7 bases between them. The CDR3 is made up of 15 amino acids. CDR1 SGHRS and CDR2 YFSETQ come from the germline V gene. The CDR3 DNA follows: TGCGCCAGCAGCTTGGACGGGGGCTCCTACAATGAGCAGTTCTTC. This sequence encodes CASSLDGGSYNEQFF.

The rearrangement uses TRBV27 and TRBJ1-1, with a tentative D call TRBD1 (6 bases). Trimming stripped 3 bases from V and 1 base from J, with 9 bases between. The CDR3 is 14 residues long. Germline loops: CDR1 MNHEY, CDR2 SMNVEV (reference sequence). Here the CDR3 DNA reads TGTGCCAGCAGTTTTAGGGGGGGGAACACTGAAGCTTTCTTT. Amino acids: CASSFRGGNTEAFF.

The chain joins TRBV29-1 to TRBJ2-6; D ambiguous. Trimming took 4 bases from V and 7 from J, leaving 14 bases between them. The germline V gene encodes CDR1 SQVTM and CDR2 ANQGSEA. The CDR3 contains 14 residues. The CDR3 nucleotides read TGCAGCGTTGTGAACCAGACTTTCGCCAACGTCCTGACTTTC. Protein: CSVVNQTFANVLTF.

The chain recombines TRBV19 with TRBJ1-2, with 8 positions matching TRBD1. Germline CDR1 reads LNHDA; CDR2 reads SQIVND (reference sequence). V shed 7 bases and J 3 bases; nucleotides not matched to a gene: 4. The CDR3 runs 13 residues. The CDR3 loop reads CASIPTGDYGYTF. The CDR3 DNA follows: TGTGCCAGTATACCGACAGGGGACTATGGCTACACCTTC.